The 28 T cell receptor beta chains given below trace back to one sample, sequenced in a study of regulatory T cells in long-lasting Graves disease. Assembly of TCR beta libraries relied on iRepertoire HTBI primers together with Arm-PCR of CDR3 regions. MiXCR was run by TCRdb on the multiplex PCR reads, yielding one entry per CDR3 protein. The repertoire has roughly 500,000 distinct CDR3 sequences, around 20% of them found once; the top ten carry approximately 8%. Time point indicated: persistent/refractory GD, antithyroid drugs over 5 years with positive TRAb. The TCR library was made from RNA that had been extracted from PBMCs in TRIzol. Sequenced here: peripheral blood mononuclear cells (PBMCs), sampled when the disease was refractory, from a patient treated with antithyroid drugs. The receptors originated from a female donor with Graves disease.

This clonotype was seen only a few times. J is TRBJ2-5 and V is TRBV6-1; TRBD2 matches at 7 bases. From germline, CDR1 is MNHNS and CDR2 SASEGT. This CDR3 is built from 16 residues. V trimming: 0 bases; J trimming: 3 bases; junction bases outside the gene matches: 7. CDR3 DNA: TGTGCCAGCAGTGAAGCATGGGACTACGGGAAAGAGACCCAGTACTTC. It encodes CASSEAWDYGKETQYF.

The rearrangement links TRBV7-2 to TRBJ2-3; TRBD1 aligns across 9 bases. J gave up 2 bases and V 5 bases, and 14 bases lay outside the gene matches. This CDR3 comprises 18 residues. CDR1 SGHTA and CDR2 FQGNSA come from the germline V gene. The CDR3, as DNA: TGTGCCAGCAGCCAAGAATTCGGCGGGACAGGGTTCACAGATACGCAGTATTTT. Translating gives CASSQEFGGTGFTDTQYF.

There are many counts of this clonotype. The V and J genes are TRBV27 and TRBJ2-7; D is uncertain. V was cut by 4 bases and J by 2 bases, with 6 bases left in between. The CDR3 loop spans 12 amino acids. Germline CDR1 MNHEY, CDR2 SMNVEV (reference sequence). The CDR3 sequence: CASSSTPYEQYF. The CDR3 region has the DNA TGTGCCAGCAGTTCCACCCCCTACGAGCAGTACTTC.

This clonotype was seen more than once but under ten times. The chain recombines TRBV4-1 with TRBJ1-1; no clear D gene. The V gene lost 3 bases and the J gene lost 1 base, with 9 bases spanning the gap. The CDR3 has 14 amino acids. Germline CDR1 MGHRA, CDR2 YSYEKL. This chain's CDR3 is CASSQTSKNTEAFF. The DNA of the CDR3 is TGCGCCAGCAGCCAGACCTCTAAGAACACTGAAGCTTTCTTT.

A few counts support this clonotype. A read error may be the cause here, since a much bigger clone is one base away. The chain links TRBV9 to TRBJ1-5, with a tentative D call TRBD1 (6 bases). CDR3 length equals 14 residues. The V end lost 4 bases, the J end lost 0 bases, and 8 bases lay between the germline ends. In germline, CDR1 is SGDLS, CDR2 YYNGEE. CDR3 nucleotide sequence: TGTGCCAGCAGCCCGGGACATAGCAATCAGCCCCAGCATTTT. It specifies CASSPGHSNQPQHF.

This clonotype was counted many times. The rearrangement links TRBV28 to TRBJ2-3; 11 bases match TRBD2. The CDR3 is 15 amino acids. CDR1 is MDHEN and CDR2 is SYDVKM in the germline V gene. The V gene end was trimmed by 11 bases and the J gene end by 6 bases; junction bases not matched to a gene: 13. The CDR3 is CAHPVRSSGRDTQYF. In DNA, the CDR3 is TGTGCCCATCCCGTCCGGTCTAGCGGGAGGGATACGCAGTATTTT.

This clonotype was detected only a few times. A read error may explain this, as a much larger clone is one base away. The chain couples TRBV28 to TRBJ2-7, with TRBD1 matching 10 bases. V gave up 2 bases and J gave up 2 bases; unmatched junction bases: 6. The CDR3 loop spans 16 amino acids. Germline V lookup: CDR1 MDHEN, CDR2 SYDVKM. CDR3 sequence reads: CASSLADRGFPYEQYF. CDR3 sequence (DNA): TGTGCCAGCAGTTTAGCGGACAGGGGGTTTCCCTACGAGCAGTACTTC.

This clonotype was seen a few times. The rearrangement joins TRBV20-1 to TRBJ2-7, with 15 bases that match TRBD2. Germline-derived CDR1 and CDR2 are DFQATT and SNEGSKA (reference sequence). V lost 8 bases and J lost 0; bases outside the gene matches: 5. The CDR3 totals 15 residues. The CDR3 nucleotides are TGCAGTTGGGGACTAGCGGGAGGTAGCTCCTACGAGCAGTACTTC. It specifies CSWGLAGGSSYEQYF.

This clonotype was observed at least ten times. V and J are TRBV18 and TRBJ1-6; D is unclear. This CDR3 is 15 amino acids long. V was clipped by 4 bases and J by 13 bases, with 20 bases between them. Looked up from germline, CDR1 is KGHSH and CDR2 is LQKENI. CDR3 nucleotide sequence: TGTGCCAGCTCACGTCAGACCGGGAGCCCTTCGCCCCTCCACTTT. This codes for CASSRQTGSPSPLHF.

This clonotype was recorded at least ten times. Written as DNA, the CDR3 is TGTGCCAGCAGTGGGAGCTCCTATAATTCACCCCTCCACTTT. Amino acids: CASSGSSYNSPLHF. J is TRBJ1-6 and V is TRBV12-3 or TRBV12-4; D uncertain. The CDR3 is 14 amino acids. Trimming took off 5 bases at V and 0 bases at J, with 5 bases between the two ends.

Comment on this clonotype: This may come from a read error, since a much larger clone is one base off. CDR3 sequence reads: CASNLGDGTNEKLFF. The CDR3 coding sequence is TGTGCCAGCAACTTAGGGGACGGAACTAATGAAAAACTGTTTTTT. The chain recombines TRBV7-8 with TRBJ1-4, with D tentatively TRBD1 (5 bases). The CDR3 length is 15 residues. CDR1 is SGHVS, CDR2 FQNEAQ, per germline.

The J gene is TRBJ2-7, the V gene TRBV7-9; 9 nucleotides align to TRBD1. The CDR3 has 14 residues. Looked up from germline, CDR1 is SEHNR and CDR2 is FQNEAQ (reference sequence). The V and J ends lost 8 bases and 5 bases, in that order; junction bases with no gene match: 10. CDR3 protein: CASGSGQGVNEQYF. CDR3 nucleotides: TGTGCCAGCGGGTCGGGACAGGGAGTCAACGAGCAGTACTTC.

The J gene is TRBJ2-1, the V gene TRBV5-8, with D perhaps TRBD1 (5 bases). Germline values: CDR1 SGHTS, CDR2 YDEGEE. V lost 1 base and J 9 bases, leaving 11 bases between the germline ends. This CDR3 comprises 13 residues. This CDR3 reads CASSLYRISEQFF. CDR3 coding DNA: TGTGCCAGCAGCTTGTACAGGATTTCTGAGCAGTTCTTC.

This clonotype occurred a few times. This may be a read error, as it is one base from a much larger clone. The chain recombines TRBV12-3 or TRBV12-4 with TRBJ2-7; 16 nucleotides line up with TRBD2. The CDR3 spans 17 residues. V lost 6 bases, J lost 4 bases, and 9 bases stayed unmatched. The CDR3, as DNA: TGTGCCAGCAGAGGGACTAGCGGGAGGGCCAAACGTTACGAGCAGTACTTC. Its protein product is CASRGTSGRAKRYEQYF.

This clonotype was counted at least ten times. The V call is TRBV2, the J call TRBJ1-3; D gene uncertain. This CDR3 is 14 amino acids long. The V and J ends lost 7 bases and 0 bases respectively, with 10 bases between them. CDR1 and CDR2 (germline): SNHLY, FYNNEI. CDR3 bases: TGTGCCAGCATGAGGGTTCTCTCTGGAAACACCATATATTTT. It encodes CASMRVLSGNTIYF.

The sample holds a few counts of this clonotype. This chain links TRBV11-2 with TRBJ2-3; unclear D gene. The germline V and J ends were trimmed by 5 bases and 3 bases, with 9 bases remaining between them. Germline V gene sequence: CDR1 SGHAT, CDR2 FQNNGV. The CDR3 extends over 13 amino acids. This CDR3 reads CASSLGTTDTQYF. CDR3 DNA: TGTGCCAGCAGCCTTGGAACGACAGATACGCAGTATTTT. Variable domain in full (rest from reference TRBV11-2 and TRBJ2-3): EAGVAQSPRYKIIEKRQSVAFWCNPISGHATLYWYQQILGQGPKLLIQFQNNGVVDDSQLPKDRFSAERLKGVDSTLKIQPAKLEDSAVYLCASSLGTTDTQYFGPGTRLTVL.

At least ten counts were recorded for this clonotype. The gene calls are TRBV28 and TRBJ1-2, with a weak D call TRBD1 (6 bases). The CDR3 length is 14 residues. Germline lookup yields CDR1 MDHEN and CDR2 SYDVKM. With 6 bases removed from V and 5 bases from J, the gap between germline ends came to 16 bases. The CDR3 region has the DNA TGTGCCAGCAGGGATTTTACAGGGCGTTATGGCTACACCTTC. Protein: CASRDFTGRYGYTF.

This clonotype was detected a few times. The rearrangement joins TRBV25-1 to TRBJ2-5; the D is unclear. The CDR3 consists of 17 residues. In germline, CDR1 is MGHDK, CDR2 SYGVNS. Trimming took 0 bases from V and 0 from J, leaving 14 bases between them. CDR3 coding DNA: TGTGCCAGCAGTGAATATGCGGCTCCCTTGTACCAAGAGACCCAGTACTTC. This sequence encodes CASSEYAAPLYQETQYF.

This clonotype was counted many times. The chain links TRBV28 to TRBJ1-6; TRBD1 agrees at 7 bases. V lost 5 bases, J lost 7 bases, and 5 bases stayed unmatched. From germline, CDR1 is MDHEN and CDR2 SYDVKM. The length of the CDR3 is 14 residues. The CDR3 sequence: CASSHRGVNSPLHF. The DNA of the CDR3 is TGTGCCAGCAGTCACAGGGGCGTCAATTCACCCCTCCACTTT. Full variable domain (rest looked up from reference TRBV28 and TRBJ1-6): DVKVTQSSRYLVKRTGEKVFLECVQDMDHENMFWYRQDPGLGLRLIYFSYDVKMKEKGDIPEGYSVSREKKERFSLILESASTNQTSMYLCASSHRGVNSPLHFGNGTRLTVT.

This clonotype has a handful of counts. The chain carries TRBV28 and TRBJ1-3; D possibly corresponds to TRBD1 (6 bases). This CDR3 is built from 16 residues. Trimming shortened V by 3 bases and J by 6 bases, and 18 bases separated the two germline ends. Per germline, CDR1 MDHEN and CDR2 SYDVKM. CDR3 in DNA: TGTGCCAGCAGTTTGCCGGGGCGGCGGGGGCTAAACACCATATATTTT. Its translation is CASSLPGRRGLNTIYF.

The rearrangement joins TRBV7-6 to TRBJ2-2; D might be TRBD2 (6 bases). The V and J ends lost 10 bases and 2 bases respectively, with 11 bases between them. This CDR3 comprises 13 residues. Germline assignment: CDR1 SGHVS and CDR2 FNYEAQ. This CDR3 reads CAIRDSNTGELFF. In DNA, the CDR3 is TGTGCCATCCGGGACTCTAACACCGGGGAGCTGTTTTTT.

The V and J genes are TRBV5-6 and TRBJ1-1; 7 nucleotides agree with TRBD1. The CDR3 totals 14 residues. Germline V gene data show CDR1 as SGHDT and CDR2 as YYEEEE. Trimming removed 5 bases from V and 5 bases from J; junction bases left unmatched: 9. The CDR3 sequence: CASRSTGKSTEAFF. In nucleotides, the CDR3 is TGTGCCAGCAGATCGACAGGGAAGTCAACTGAAGCTTTCTTT.

This clonotype has at least ten counts. One end of the junction fails to match germline, which may point to a read error. The chain has TRBV10-3 and TRBJ2-5; the match to TRBD2 covers 8 bases. The germline V gene has CDR1 ENHRY and CDR2 SYGVKD. The CDR3 has 15 residues. CDR3 in DNA: TGTGCCATCAGTGAGTCGACTGATACTAGCGGCTGGACGGACTTC. Protein: CAISESTDTSGWTDF.

This clonotype appeared a few times. V usage is TRBV4-1 and J usage is TRBJ1-5; the match to TRBD1 covers 7 bases. With V trimmed by 0 bases and J by 7 bases, 6 bases remained unmatched. Germline CDR1 MGHRA, CDR2 YSYEKL. This CDR3 has 15 amino acids. This chain's CDR3 is CASSQETTGYQPQHF. The CDR3, as DNA: TGCGCCAGCAGCCAAGAAACGACAGGGTACCAGCCCCAGCATTTT.

The sample holds a few counts of this clonotype. The chain is built from TRBV10-3 and TRBJ2-7; D possibly corresponds to TRBD2 (6 bases). CDR3 length: 15 amino acids. CDR1 is ENHRY and CDR2 is SYGVKD in the germline V gene. Trimming left V 3 bases short and J 1 base short, with 13 bases between. The CDR3: CAISEESSGSYEQYF. The CDR3 DNA is TGTGCCATCAGTGAAGAGTCCAGCGGGTCCTACGAGCAGTACTTC.

This clonotype was recorded many times. The chain combines TRBV7-9 with TRBJ2-7; TRBD2 matches at 12 bases. Germline V gene sequence: CDR1 SEHNR, CDR2 FQNEAQ (reference sequence). This CDR3 has 15 amino acids. J lost 3 bases, V lost 4 bases, and 4 bases had no gene match. This chain's CDR3 is CASSSTTSGSYEQYF. CDR3 DNA sequence: TGTGCCAGCAGCTCTACGACTAGCGGGAGCTACGAGCAGTACTTC. Combining the CDR3 with reference TRBV7-9 and TRBJ2-7 gives the whole variable domain DTGVSQNPRHKITKRGQNVTFRCDPISEHNRLYWYRQTLGQGPEFLTYFQNEAQLEKSRLLSDRFSAERPKGSFSTLEIQRTEQGDSAMYLCASSSTTSGSYEQYFGPGTRLTVT.

This clonotype was detected a few times. This sequence joins TRBV6-1 and TRBJ2-7, with a possible D match to TRBD1 (6 bases). CDR3 length: 15 amino acids. The germline gives CDR1 MNHNS, CDR2 SASEGT. Between the trimmed V and J ends, which lost 3 bases and 0 bases, there was a span of 12 bases. The CDR3 region has the DNA TGTGCCAGCAGTGACCGGGACAAGAGCTCCTACGAGCAGTACTTC. Encoded protein: CASSDRDKSSYEQYF.

DNA for the CDR3: TGTGCCAGCTCACCGGGGTCGTCTACCTACGAGCAGTACTTC. Its translation: CASSPGSSTYEQYF. The gene calls are TRBV18 and TRBJ2-7, with D uncertain. The germline V gene has CDR1 KGHSH and CDR2 LQKENI. The CDR3 covers 14 residues. Trimming shortened V by 3 bases and J by 2 bases, and 11 bases separated the two germline ends.